The present T cell receptor (beta chain) was sequenced within a study of blood T cells in healthy people across ages. Regarding the study as a whole: Long-lived donors had more naive CD4+ cells and higher diversity than aged donors.

Turning to this clonotype: Its antigen remains unknown.

The second PCR ran about 6 to 12 cycles with a sample-barcoded 5' primer and J-beta primers. Each cDNA molecule was tagged by a template-switch adaptor that had 12 random nucleotides. TCRdb ran MiXCR on the 5' RACE reads and lists one entry per CDR3 protein. Seen here are some 1.7 million distinct CDR3 sequences, 28% observed once, and the top ten hold 7.7%. Donation came from healthy Caucasian individuals in Russia who were aged about 6 to 95. The source material was blood. The clonotype originates from a woman aged 30 to 39 in good health.

The CDR3 bases are TGTGCCAGCACCGAATATTGGGGGCCCCAGCATTTT. Protein product: CASTEYWGPQHF. The chain combines TRBV6-1 with TRBJ1-5; no firm D call. The CDR3 contains 12 residues. The ends were cut back, 7 bases at V and 9 bases at J, with 13 bases in the middle. CDR1 and CDR2 (germline): MNHNS, SASEGT.